Included here is one T cell receptor beta chain sequence, with context. What it binds is unknown. The data were produced by immunoSEQ multiplex PCR, yet TCRdb's version contains in-frame clones alone and is incomplete. The sample carries about 150,000 clones, just over 90% recorded once. These data originate in a study of T cell responses to AZD1222 COVID-19 vaccine. Whole-study findings and limits: With two AZD1222 doses given, Spike-specific TCR breadth and depth both rose. At baseline, just 6 or 7 AZD1222 recipients tested seropositive. Across the whole spike, CD4 TCRs peaked at regions 160-218 and 743-854.

Trimming removed 5 bases at V and 1 base at J, with 5 bases between. The CDR3 extends over 12 amino acids. This sequence originates from an adult in good health. The rearrangement links TRBV12-3 or TRBV12-4 to TRBJ2-5; no clear D gene. Source: peripheral blood, taken on day 0 of MenACWY control vaccination. The CDR3 nucleotides read TGTGCCAGCAGTACCTTCCAAGAGACCCAGTACTTC. Amino acid sequence: CASSTFQETQYF.